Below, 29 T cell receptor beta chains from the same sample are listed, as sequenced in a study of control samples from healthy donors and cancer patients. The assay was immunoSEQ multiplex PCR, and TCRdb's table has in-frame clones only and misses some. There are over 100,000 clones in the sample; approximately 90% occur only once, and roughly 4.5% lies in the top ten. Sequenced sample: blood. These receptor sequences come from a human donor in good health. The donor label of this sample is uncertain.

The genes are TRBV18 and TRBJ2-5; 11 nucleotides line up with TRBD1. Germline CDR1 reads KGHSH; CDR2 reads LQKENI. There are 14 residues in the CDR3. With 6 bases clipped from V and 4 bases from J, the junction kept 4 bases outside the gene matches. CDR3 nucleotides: TGTGCCAGCTCCGAGGGACAGGGGGGAGAGACCCAGTACTTC. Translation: CASSEGQGGETQYF.

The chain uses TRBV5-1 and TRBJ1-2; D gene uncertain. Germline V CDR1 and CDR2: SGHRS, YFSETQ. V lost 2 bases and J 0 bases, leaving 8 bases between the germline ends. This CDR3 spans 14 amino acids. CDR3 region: CASSLRASNYGYTF. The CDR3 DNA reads TGCGCCAGCAGCTTACGAGCATCTAACTATGGCTACACCTTC.

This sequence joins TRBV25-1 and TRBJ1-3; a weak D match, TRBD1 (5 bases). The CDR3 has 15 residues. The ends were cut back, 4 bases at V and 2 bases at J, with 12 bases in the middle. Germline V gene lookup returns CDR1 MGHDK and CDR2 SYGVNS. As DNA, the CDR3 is TGTGCCAGCAGTGTCCAGGGTAGTCCTGGAAACACCATATATTTT. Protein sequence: CASSVQGSPGNTIYF. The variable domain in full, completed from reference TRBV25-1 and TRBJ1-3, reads EADIYQTPRYLVIGTGKKITLECSQTMGHDKMYWYQQDPGMELHLIHYSYGVNSTEKGDLSSESTVSRIRTEHFPLTLESARPSHTSQYLCASSVQGSPGNTIYFGEGSWLTVV.

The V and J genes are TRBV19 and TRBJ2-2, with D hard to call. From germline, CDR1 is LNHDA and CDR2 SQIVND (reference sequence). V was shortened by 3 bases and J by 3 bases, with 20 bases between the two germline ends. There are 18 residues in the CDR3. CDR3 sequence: CASSIPKKFSVDTGELFF. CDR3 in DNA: TGTGCCAGTAGTATCCCTAAGAAGTTCTCAGTGGACACCGGGGAGCTGTTTTTT.

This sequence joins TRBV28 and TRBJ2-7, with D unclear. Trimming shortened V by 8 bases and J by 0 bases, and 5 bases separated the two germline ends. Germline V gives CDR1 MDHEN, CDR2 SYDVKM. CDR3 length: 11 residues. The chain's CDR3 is CASLSSYEQYV. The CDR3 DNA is TGTGCCAGCCTGAGCTCCTACGAGCAGTACGTC.

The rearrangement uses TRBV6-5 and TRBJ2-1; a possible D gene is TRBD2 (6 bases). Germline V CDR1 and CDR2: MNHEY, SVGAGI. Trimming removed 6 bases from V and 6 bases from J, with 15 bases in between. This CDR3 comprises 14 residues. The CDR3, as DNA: TGTGCCAGCAGCTCCTTGGGACTCCTCAATGAGCAGTTCTTC. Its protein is CASSSLGLLNEQFF.

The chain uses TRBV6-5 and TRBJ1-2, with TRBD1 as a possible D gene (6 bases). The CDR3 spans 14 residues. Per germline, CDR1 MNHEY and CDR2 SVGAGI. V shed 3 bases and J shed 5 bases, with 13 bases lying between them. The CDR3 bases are TGTGCCAGCAGTTATTCGGAGGGGGATTATGGCTACACCTTC. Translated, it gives CASSYSEGDYGYTF.

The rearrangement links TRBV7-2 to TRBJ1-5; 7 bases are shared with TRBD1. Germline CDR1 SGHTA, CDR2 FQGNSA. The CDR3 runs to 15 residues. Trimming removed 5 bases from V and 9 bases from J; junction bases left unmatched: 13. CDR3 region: CASSTDTGAGRPQHF. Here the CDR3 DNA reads TGTGCCAGCAGCACGGACACAGGGGCCGGGAGGCCCCAGCATTTT.

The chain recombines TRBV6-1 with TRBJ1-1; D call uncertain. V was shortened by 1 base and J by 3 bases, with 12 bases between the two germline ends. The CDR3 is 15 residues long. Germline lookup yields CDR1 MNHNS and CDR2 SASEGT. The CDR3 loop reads CASSEVVPPDTEAFF. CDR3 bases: TGTGCCAGCAGTGAAGTGGTCCCTCCGGACACTGAAGCTTTCTTT.

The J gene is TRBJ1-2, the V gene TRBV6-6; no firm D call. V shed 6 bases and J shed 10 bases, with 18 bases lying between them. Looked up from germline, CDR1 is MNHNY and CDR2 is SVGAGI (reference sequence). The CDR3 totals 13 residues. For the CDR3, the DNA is TGTGCCAGCAGGGCGGGATACAGCCAGTCCTACACCTTC. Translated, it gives CASRAGYSQSYTF.

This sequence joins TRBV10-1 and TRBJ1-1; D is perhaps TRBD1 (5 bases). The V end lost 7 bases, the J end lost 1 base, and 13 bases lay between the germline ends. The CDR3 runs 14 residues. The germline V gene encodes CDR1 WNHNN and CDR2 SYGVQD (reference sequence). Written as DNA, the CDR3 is TGCGCCAGCATGCAGGACAAGGAGAACACTGAAGCTTTCTTT. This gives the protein CASMQDKENTEAFF.

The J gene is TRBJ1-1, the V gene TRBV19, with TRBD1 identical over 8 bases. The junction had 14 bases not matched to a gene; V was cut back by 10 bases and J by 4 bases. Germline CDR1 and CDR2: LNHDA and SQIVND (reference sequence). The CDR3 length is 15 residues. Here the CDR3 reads CATQPPGGAGTEAFF. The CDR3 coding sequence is TGTGCCACTCAGCCGCCAGGGGGCGCGGGCACTGAAGCTTTCTTT.

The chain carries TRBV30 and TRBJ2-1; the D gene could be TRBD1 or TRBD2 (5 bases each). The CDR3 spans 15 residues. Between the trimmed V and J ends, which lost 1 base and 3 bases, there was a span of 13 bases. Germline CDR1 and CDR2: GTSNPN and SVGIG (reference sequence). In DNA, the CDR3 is TGTGCCTGGAGTGAGGGCAGGGAGATCTACAATGAGCAGTTCTTC. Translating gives CAWSEGREIYNEQFF. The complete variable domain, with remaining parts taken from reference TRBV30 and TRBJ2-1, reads SQTIHQWPATLVQPVGSPLSLECTVEGTSNPNLYWYRQAAGRGLQLLFYSVGIGQISSEVPQNLSASRPQDRQFILSSKKLLLSDSGFYLCAWSEGREIYNEQFFGPGTRLTVL.

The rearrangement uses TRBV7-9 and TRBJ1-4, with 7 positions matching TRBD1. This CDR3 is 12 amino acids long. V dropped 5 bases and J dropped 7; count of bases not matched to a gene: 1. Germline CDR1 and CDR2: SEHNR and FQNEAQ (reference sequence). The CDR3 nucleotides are TGTGCCAGCAGCCGGGACAGTGAAAAACTGTTTTTT. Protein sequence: CASSRDSEKLFF. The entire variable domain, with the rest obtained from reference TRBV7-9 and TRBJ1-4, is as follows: DTGVSQNPRHKITKRGQNVTFRCDPISEHNRLYWYRQTLGQGPEFLTYFQNEAQLEKSRLLSDRFSAERPKGSFSTLEIQRTEQGDSAMYLCASSRDSEKLFFGSGTQLSVL.

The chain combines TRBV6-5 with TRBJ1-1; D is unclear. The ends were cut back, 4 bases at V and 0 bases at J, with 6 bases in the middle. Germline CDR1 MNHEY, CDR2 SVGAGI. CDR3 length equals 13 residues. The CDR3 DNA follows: TGTGCCAGCAGTTCGACTCTGAACACTGAAGCTTTCTTT. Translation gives CASSSTLNTEAFF.

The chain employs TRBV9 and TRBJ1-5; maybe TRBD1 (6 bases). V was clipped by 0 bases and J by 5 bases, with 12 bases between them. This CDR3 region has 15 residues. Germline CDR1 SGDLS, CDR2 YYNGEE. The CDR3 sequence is CASSVGTDPHQPQHF. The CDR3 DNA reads TGTGCCAGCAGCGTAGGGACAGACCCCCATCAGCCCCAGCATTTT.

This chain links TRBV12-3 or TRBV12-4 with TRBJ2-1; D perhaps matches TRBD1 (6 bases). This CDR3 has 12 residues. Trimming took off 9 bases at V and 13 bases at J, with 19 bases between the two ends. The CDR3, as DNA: TGTGCCAGTGAAGGGGGTCTCGGGCCCCAGTTCTTC. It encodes CASEGGLGPQFF.

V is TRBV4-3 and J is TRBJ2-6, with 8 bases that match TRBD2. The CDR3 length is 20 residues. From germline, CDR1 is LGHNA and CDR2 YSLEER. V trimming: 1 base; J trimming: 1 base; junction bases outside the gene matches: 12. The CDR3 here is CASSQAAGGGPGSGANVLTF. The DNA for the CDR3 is TGCGCCAGCAGCCAAGCCGCTGGCGGGGGGCCGGGGTCTGGGGCCAACGTCCTGACTTTC.

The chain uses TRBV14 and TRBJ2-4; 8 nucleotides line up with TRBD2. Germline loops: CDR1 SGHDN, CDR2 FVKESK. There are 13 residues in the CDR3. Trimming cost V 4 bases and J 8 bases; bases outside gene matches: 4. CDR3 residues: CASSRTGGDIQYF. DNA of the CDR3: TGTGCCAGCAGCCGAACCGGGGGGGACATTCAGTACTTC.

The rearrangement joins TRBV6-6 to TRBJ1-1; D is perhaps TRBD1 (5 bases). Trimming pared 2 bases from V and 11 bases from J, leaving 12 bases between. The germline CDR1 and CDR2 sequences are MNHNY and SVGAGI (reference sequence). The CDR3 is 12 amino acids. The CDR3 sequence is CASSYADTEAFF. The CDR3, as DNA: TGTGCCAGCAGTTACGCGGACACCGAGGCTTTCTTT.

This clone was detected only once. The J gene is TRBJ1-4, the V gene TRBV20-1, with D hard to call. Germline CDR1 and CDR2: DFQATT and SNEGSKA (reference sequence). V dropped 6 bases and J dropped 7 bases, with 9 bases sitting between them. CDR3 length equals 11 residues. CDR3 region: CSAPDREKLFF. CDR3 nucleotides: TGCAGTGCCCCGGACCGTGAAAAACTGTTTTTT.

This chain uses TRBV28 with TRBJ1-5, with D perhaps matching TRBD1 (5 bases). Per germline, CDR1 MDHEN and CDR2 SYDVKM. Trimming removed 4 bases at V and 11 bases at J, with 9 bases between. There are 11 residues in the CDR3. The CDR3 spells CASSWGSAQHF. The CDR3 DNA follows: TGTGCCAGCAGTTGGGGCTCGGCCCAGCATTTT.

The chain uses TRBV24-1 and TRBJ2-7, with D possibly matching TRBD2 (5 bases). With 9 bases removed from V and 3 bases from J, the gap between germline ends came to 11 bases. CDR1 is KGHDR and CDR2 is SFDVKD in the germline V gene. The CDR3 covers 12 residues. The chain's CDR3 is CATASAGYEQYF. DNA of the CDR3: TGTGCCACCGCCTCGGCGGGCTACGAGCAGTACTTC.

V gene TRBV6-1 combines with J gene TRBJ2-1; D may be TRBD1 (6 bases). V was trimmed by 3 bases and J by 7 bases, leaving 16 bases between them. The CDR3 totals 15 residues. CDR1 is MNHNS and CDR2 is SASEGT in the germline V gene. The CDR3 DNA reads TGTGCCAGCAGTGAGGCCCAGGGGCCCTGGAATGAGCAGTTCTTC. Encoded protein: CASSEAQGPWNEQFF.

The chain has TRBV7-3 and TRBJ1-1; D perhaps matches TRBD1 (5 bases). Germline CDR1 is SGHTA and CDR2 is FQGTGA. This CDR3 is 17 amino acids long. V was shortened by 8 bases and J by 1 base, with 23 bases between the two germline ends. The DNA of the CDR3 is TGTGCCAGCTTGTATACTTCGACGGGGACGGGGAACACTGAAGCTTTCTTT. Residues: CASLYTSTGTGNTEAFF.

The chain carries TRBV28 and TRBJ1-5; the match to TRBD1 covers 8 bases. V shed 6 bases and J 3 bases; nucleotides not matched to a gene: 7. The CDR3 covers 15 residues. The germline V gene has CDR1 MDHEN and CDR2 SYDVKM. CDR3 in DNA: TGTGCCAGCAGGCCCGGACAGGGCTACAATCAGCCCCAGCATTTT. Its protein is CASRPGQGYNQPQHF.

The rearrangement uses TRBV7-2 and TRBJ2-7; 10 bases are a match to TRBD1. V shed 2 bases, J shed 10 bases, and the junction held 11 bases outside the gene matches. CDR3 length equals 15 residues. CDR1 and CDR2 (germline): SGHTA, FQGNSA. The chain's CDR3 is CASSLKSTGQGYQYF. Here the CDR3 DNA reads TGTGCCAGCAGCTTAAAGAGTACGGGACAGGGGTATCAGTACTTC.

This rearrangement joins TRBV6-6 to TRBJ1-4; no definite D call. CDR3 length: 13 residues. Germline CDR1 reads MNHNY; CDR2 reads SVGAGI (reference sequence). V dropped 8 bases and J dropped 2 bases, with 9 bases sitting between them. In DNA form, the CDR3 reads TGTGCCAGCCATCAGCAGACTAATGAAAAACTGTTTTTT. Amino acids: CASHQQTNEKLFF.

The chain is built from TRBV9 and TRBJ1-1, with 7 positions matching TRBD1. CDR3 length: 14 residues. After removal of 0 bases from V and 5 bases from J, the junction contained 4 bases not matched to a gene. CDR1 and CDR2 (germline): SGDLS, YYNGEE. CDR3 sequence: CASSVAPQGTEAFF. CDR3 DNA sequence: TGTGCCAGCAGCGTAGCCCCACAGGGGACTGAAGCTTTCTTT.